These 15 T cell receptor beta chains share one sample of origin, sequenced in a study of T cells of healthy individuals. TCRdb independently ran MiXCR on the 5' RACE reads; one entry per CDR3 protein. The data hold around 40,000 distinct CDR3 sequences, with more than 4.5% observed a single time. All receptors derive from a human donor in good health.

The table lists this clonotype with a few counts. This chain uses TRBV5-1 with TRBJ2-3; D call uncertain. The V end was cut by 1 base, the J end by 6 bases, with 9 bases between. The CDR3 has 13 residues. Germline values: CDR1 SGHRS, CDR2 YFSETQ. The CDR3 loop reads CASSLSQQDTQYF. The CDR3 nucleotides are TGCGCCAGCAGCTTGAGCCAGCAGGATACGCAGTATTTT.

This clonotype appeared many times. The chain joins TRBV4-3 to TRBJ2-6; D is perhaps TRBD1 (6 bases). In germline, CDR1 is LGHNA, CDR2 YSLEER. The CDR3 spans 18 residues. V was cut by 1 base and J by 0 bases, with 13 bases left in between. CDR3 in amino acids: CASSQVFRGNSGANVLTF. CDR3 sequence (DNA): TGCGCCAGCAGCCAAGTATTCAGGGGCAACTCTGGGGCCAACGTCCTGACTTTC.

This clonotype was seen more than once but under ten times. The CDR3 spells CSVGNGDWAEAFF. Written as DNA, the CDR3 is TGCAGCGTTGGGAACGGGGACTGGGCTGAAGCTTTCTTT. The V and J genes are TRBV29-1 and TRBJ1-1, with a tentative D call TRBD1 (5 bases). Germline CDR1 SQVTM, CDR2 ANQGSEA. There are 13 residues in the CDR3. Trimming took off 4 bases at V and 6 bases at J, with 15 bases between the two ends.

This clonotype was picked up many times. V and J are TRBV12-3 or TRBV12-4 and TRBJ2-7; D perhaps matches TRBD2 (6 bases). The CDR3 loop spans 16 amino acids. V gave up 5 bases and J gave up 6 bases, with 23 bases separating them. The CDR3 nucleotides are TGTGCCAGCAGTGCTCAGGGCGGGACTGTCCTCGGCGAGCAGTACTTC. It specifies CASSAQGGTVLGEQYF.

This clonotype showed up just once. This may stem from a read error, because a much larger clone lies one nucleotide away. V usage is TRBV5-1 and J usage is TRBJ2-7; a possible D gene is TRBD2 (6 bases). The CDR3 extends over 13 amino acids. V lost 3 bases and J 7 bases, leaving 14 bases between the germline ends. The germline V gene has CDR1 SGHRS and CDR2 YFSETQ. The CDR3: CASSWGLKGEQYF. CDR3 coding DNA: TGCGCCAGCAGCTGGGGACTGAAGGGGGAGCAGTACTTC.

The sample holds a few counts of this clonotype. The genes are TRBV24-1 and TRBJ2-1; perhaps TRBD1 as D (6 bases). V was clipped by 5 bases and J by 5 bases, with 12 bases between them. The CDR3 sequence is 14 residues long. The V gene's germline CDR1 is KGHDR and CDR2 SFDVKD. CDR3 bases: TGTGCCACCAGTGGATGGGGGCAGGACAATGAGCAGTTCTTC. Its protein product is CATSGWGQDNEQFF.

This clonotype has just a few counts. This chain uses TRBV20-1 with TRBJ2-3; 9 nucleotides agree with TRBD2. Germline trimming cut 3 bases from V and 4 bases from J; bases unmatched to any gene: 8. This CDR3 has 15 residues. Per the germline V gene, CDR1 is DFQATT and CDR2 is SNEGSKA (reference sequence). DNA for the CDR3: TGCAGTGCTAGGGGCCTAGCGGGGCGAGCAGATACGCAGTATTTT. Its protein product is CSARGLAGRADTQYF.

Ten or more counts support this clonotype. CDR3 region: CASSADGQQPQHF. The CDR3 nucleotides are TGTGCCAGCAGTGCGGACGGCCAACAGCCCCAGCATTTT. This chain joins TRBV6-1 and TRBJ1-5; D uncertain. Deletions cut 4 bases from V and 7 bases from J, with 11 bases between. The CDR3 is 13 amino acids. Per the germline V gene, CDR1 is MNHNS and CDR2 is SASEGT.

This clonotype was observed a handful of times. The chain couples TRBV6-5 to TRBJ2-5; 11 bases line up with TRBD2. The CDR3 length is 15 residues. Per germline, CDR1 MNHEY and CDR2 SVGAGI. The trim removed 2 bases at V and 5 bases at J, leaving 4 bases unmatched. The DNA for the CDR3 is TGTGCCAGCAGTTACAGGGGACTAGCGGCGGAGACCCAGTACTTC. Protein: CASSYRGLAAETQYF.

V is TRBV5-1 and J is TRBJ2-7, with D tentatively TRBD2 (7 bases). The CDR3 contains 14 residues. Trimming took off 4 bases at V and 6 bases at J, with 17 bases between the two ends. Looked up from germline, CDR1 is SGHRS and CDR2 is YFSETQ. The CDR3 DNA reads TGCGCCAGCAGCCCCCCCGGTGGGGGGGCCGAGCAGTACTTC. This codes for CASSPPGGGAEQYF.

A word on this clonotype: This may stem from a read error, because a much larger clone lies one nucleotide away. V is TRBV13 and J is TRBJ2-7; weak D call: TRBD1 (6 bases). This CDR3 spans 13 amino acids. Germline loops: CDR1 PRHDT, CDR2 FYEKMQ (reference sequence). Trimming took 8 bases from V and 6 from J, leaving 17 bases between them. The DNA of the CDR3 is TGTGCCAGCGGCTCCACTAGGGACACCGAGCAGTACTTC. Protein product: CASGSTRDTEQYF.

This clonotype was found many times. CDR3 in amino acids: CASSQGMARGMNTEAFF. As DNA, the CDR3 is TGCGCCAGCAGCCAAGGAATGGCTAGGGGAATGAACACTGAAGCTTTCTTT. The chain employs TRBV4-1 and TRBJ1-1; tentatively, D is TRBD1 (5 bases). Germline-derived CDR1 and CDR2 are MGHRA and YSYEKL. V was pared by 1 base and J by 0 bases, with 15 bases between. The CDR3 covers 17 residues.

This clonotype was seen ten or more times. J is TRBJ1-3 and V is TRBV6-1; D gene uncertain. Deletions cut 6 bases from V and 2 bases from J, with 5 bases between. The CDR3 has 12 amino acids. Germline V gene sequence: CDR1 MNHNS, CDR2 SASEGT. The CDR3 region is CASRTTGNTIYF. The CDR3 DNA reads as TGTGCCAGCAGGACAACTGGAAACACCATATATTTT.

This clonotype was seen a few times. The DNA for the CDR3 is TGTGCCAGCAGTTACTCGGCCATCAACAGTATCTATGGCTACACCTTC. Its protein is CASSYSAINSIYGYTF. The rearrangement links TRBV6-5 to TRBJ1-2; no definite D call. Germline-derived CDR1 and CDR2 are MNHEY and SVGAGI. Trimming shortened V by 0 bases and J by 4 bases, and 15 bases separated the two germline ends. There are 16 residues in the CDR3.

This clonotype was picked up a small number of times. The V gene is TRBV18, the J gene TRBJ2-1, with D tentatively TRBD2 (5 bases). Germline lookup yields CDR1 KGHSH and CDR2 LQKENI. Trimming left V 2 bases short and J 6 bases short, with 23 bases between. The CDR3 contains 18 residues. CDR3 nucleotides: TGTGCCAGCTCACCAAAATCACGCAGTCTAGCCGGGGTCAATGAGCAGTTCTTC. It specifies CASSPKSRSLAGVNEQFF. Using reference TRBV18 and TRBJ2-1 for the parts outside the CDR3, the full variable domain is NAGVMQNPRHLVRRRGQEARLRCSPMKGHSHVYWYRQLPEEGLKFMVYLQKENIIDESGMPKERFSAEFPKEGPSILRIQQVVRGDSAAYFCASSPKSRSLAGVNEQFFGPGTRLTVL.